This T cell receptor (beta chain) was sequenced for a study of T cell responses to AZD1222 COVID-19 vaccine. Concerning this clone itself: Its antigen is not known.

Study-wide results and caveats: Close to half of all spike-specific TCRs reportedly target regions of the variants that are unmutated. There were repertoire samples only from the period after the peak T cell response.

Here immunoSEQ multiplex PCR was the method, and the copy in TCRdb shows in-frame clones only, minus some. Of some 90,000 clones listed, 75% to 90% are singletons. The sample in question was peripheral blood, obtained on day 0 of AZD1222 vaccination. The receptor comes from an adult in good health.

CDR3 bases: TGTGCCAGCAGGAGGACAGTTCTCAAAGCTTTCTTT. Its protein product is CASRRTVLKAFF. The gene calls are TRBV28 and TRBJ1-1, with D perhaps matching TRBD1 (6 bases). Germline V lookup: CDR1 MDHEN, CDR2 SYDVKM. CDR3 length: 12 amino acids. Trimming took 6 bases from V and 9 from J, leaving 14 bases between them.